This note documents a single T cell receptor beta chain sequence. Antigen specificity is unknown. The record originates from a study of T cell responses to AZD1222 COVID-19 vaccine. Study conclusions and caveats: Only a handful of AZD1222 recipients, more than 5 in all, had baseline seropositivity. Increases in Spike-specific TCR breadth and depth were seen after two AZD1222 doses. Repertoires were collected only later (after the peak T cell response had occurred). It should be noted that donors were predominantly white British and more often female, and clonal diversity was possibly underestimated.

Germline V gene sequence: CDR1 SGHRS, CDR2 YFSETQ. This CDR3 comprises 17 residues. J gave up 1 base and V 4 bases, and 11 bases lay outside the gene matches. Data came from immunoSEQ multiplex PCR; TCRdb stores just in-frame clones and leaves some out. The sample records 150,000 to 200,000 clones, approximately 95% being singletons. Sequenced here: peripheral blood, sampled on day 0 of AZD1222 vaccination. V is TRBV5-1 and J is TRBJ1-1, with 9 nucleotides matching TRBD1. The receptor's source is an adult in good health. The CDR3 coding sequence is TGCGCCAGCAGCCAAAGGGCACAGGGGGCGCCGAACACTGAAGCTTTCTTT. The encoded protein is CASSQRAQGAPNTEAFF.